This TCR beta chain was obtained from a study of T cells in Graves' hyperthyroidism and ophthalmopathy. Across the study: Upon initial diagnosis and before any treatment, peripheral blood was collected.

This clonotype was seen repeatedly, ten times or more. TCR beta CDR3 region amplification was performed from RNA transcripts. Initially, a first-round RT-PCR of the TCR CDR3 employed the HTBI primer set. TCRdb used MiXCR to reprocess the multiplex PCR reads, holding one entry per CDR3 protein. The sample records hundreds of thousands of distinct CDR3 sequences, approximately 23% being singletons. There are 10 residues in the CDR3. CDR1 is DFQATT and CDR2 is SNEGSKA in the germline V gene (reference sequence). Trimming left V 6 bases short and J 6 bases short, with 7 bases between. Sequenced sample: blood. The chain recombines TRBV20-1 with TRBJ2-3; D is ambiguous. The TCR was taken from a woman in her seventies with Graves' ophthalmopathy. The CDR3 DNA reads TGCAGTGCCCCCGTGGATACGCAGTATTTT. It encodes CSAPVDTQYF.